This entry concerns a single T cell receptor (beta chain). Participant-reported clinical history was the basis for cohort assignment. Recovered Cohort 3 donors showed two negative PCRs, clearance, or symptom resolution. Method: immunoSEQ multiplex PCR; TCRdb's copy keeps in-frame clones and lacks some. The profile shows about 130,000 clones, about 79% of them singletons. These data are taken from a study of blood T cell repertoires in COVID-19. Study background: The United States, Italy and Spain were the sources of the acute and convalescent COVID-19 samples. T cells, B-cell-depleted T cells, or PBMCs provided the cDNA or gDNA that served as material.

Germline V gives CDR1 MDHEN, CDR2 SYDVKM. V was clipped by 7 bases and J by 4 bases, with 19 bases between them. CDR3 length: 15 amino acids. J is TRBJ1-2 and V is TRBV28, with TRBD1 as a possible D gene (5 bases). Sample: PBMCs or T cells enriched from blood (not recorded which). This TCR was recovered from a man aged 50 or older who had recovered from COVID-19. DNA of the CDR3: TGTGCCAGCATTGGGCGGGACGGGTTGGCCTATGGCTACACCTTC. It translates to CASIGRDGLAYGYTF.